This T cell receptor beta chain came from a study of cytomegalovirus exposure and HLA in healthy donors. Study-level background: The same platform used for the 666 first-cohort repertoires was also used for the 95 to 150 validation repertoires, as a later analysis reported. Study results and limitations: Reported performance of the classifier showed diagnosis of cytomegalovirus status with high specificity and sensitivity. According to a subsequent analysis, TCR clusters identified in the first cohort showed a tendency to co-occur across the 120 or so validation repertoires. About 180 TCR beta chains were listed as cytomegalovirus-associated.

Germline assignment: CDR1 LNHNV and CDR2 YYDKDF (reference sequence). Trimming removed 4 bases from V and 1 base from J; junction bases left unmatched: 6. This CDR3 has 16 residues. TCRdb's table, derived via immunoSEQ multiplex PCR, lists solely in-frame clones and lacks some. The sample includes tens of thousands of clones, 90% of them seen just once. In regard to this clone: Its antigen is not identified.

The TCR comes from a man aged 18 to 30 in good health and CMV-seronegative. Material for sequencing was PBMCs. The rearrangement joins TRBV15 to TRBJ2-2, with 7 bases lining up with TRBD2. DNA of the CDR3: TGTGCCACCAGCAACCCCCCTAGCGGGAACACCGGGGAGCTGTTTTTT. This sequence encodes CATSNPPSGNTGELFF.